Below are 25 T cell receptor beta chains sequenced from a single sample in a study of blood T cell repertoires in COVID-19. The repertoire was sequenced with immunoSEQ multiplex PCR; TCRdb's copy has only in-frame clones and lacks some. The sample holds 50,000 to 55,000 clones; roughly 90% are singletons and the top ten take about 15%. The specimen sequenced was peripheral blood. The receptors originated from a human donor with active COVID-19. The donor label of this sample is uncertain.

This clone is a singleton in its sample. This sequence joins TRBV7-2 and TRBJ2-7; 11 positions agree with TRBD2. V shed 5 bases, J shed 6 bases, and the junction held 6 bases outside the gene matches. CDR1 is SGHTA, CDR2 FQGNSA, per germline. This CDR3 is 14 amino acids long. CDR3 sequence (DNA): TGTGCCAGCAGCCCTAGCGGGGGGCCCTTCGAGCAGTACTTC. Amino acids: CASSPSGGPFEQYF.

The CDR3 is CASSYNPGGGEAFF. The DNA of the CDR3 is TGTGCCAGCAGCTACAATCCAGGGGGAGGTGAAGCTTTCTTT. The genes are TRBV5-6 and TRBJ1-1; 7 nucleotides match TRBD1. The CDR3 loop spans 14 amino acids. The germline CDR1 and CDR2 sequences are SGHDT and YYEEEE. V was clipped by 3 bases and J by 7 bases; unmatched bases: 9.

On this clone itself: The junction and the germline gene differ at one end; a read error may be behind it. The rearrangement joins TRBV20-1 to TRBJ1-1, with a tentative D call TRBD1 (5 bases). Per germline, CDR1 DFQATT and CDR2 SNEGSKA (reference sequence). This CDR3 comprises 10 residues. The CDR3 loop reads CSARVIDSVF. The CDR3 coding sequence is TGCAGTGCTAGAGTTATCGACAGCGTATTT.

V gene TRBV6-6 combines with J gene TRBJ2-3, with a tentative D call TRBD2 (5 bases). The V gene's germline CDR1 is MNHNY and CDR2 SVGAGI (reference sequence). CDR3 length: 14 residues. Deletions cut 6 bases from V and 2 bases from J, with 12 bases between. The CDR3 loop is CASSSSGVTDTQYF. In nucleotides, the CDR3 is TGTGCCAGCAGCTCTTCCGGGGTCACAGATACGCAGTATTTT.

The chain links TRBV28 to TRBJ1-4; 7 bases map to TRBD1. The CDR3 consists of 15 residues. Germline V gene sequence: CDR1 MDHEN, CDR2 SYDVKM. Germline trimming cut 4 bases from V and 8 bases from J; bases unmatched to any gene: 10. CDR3 region: CASSSPGTVSEKLFF. The CDR3 DNA reads TGTGCCAGCAGTTCCCCCGGGACAGTAAGCGAAAAACTGTTTTTT. Using reference TRBV28 and TRBJ1-4 for the parts outside the CDR3, the full variable domain is DVKVTQSSRYLVKRTGEKVFLECVQDMDHENMFWYRQDPGLGLRLIYFSYDVKMKEKGDIPEGYSVSREKKERFSLILESASTNQTSMYLCASSSPGTVSEKLFFGSGTQLSVL.

The J gene is TRBJ2-1, the V gene TRBV7-2, with D hard to call. The CDR3 covers 15 residues. Trimming pared 1 base from V and 3 bases from J, leaving 10 bases between. Germline values: CDR1 SGHTA, CDR2 FQGNSA. CDR3 nucleotides: TGTGCCAGCAGCTTAGACAGAAAATACTACAATGAGCAGTTCTTC. Its protein is CASSLDRKYYNEQFF.

The chain combines TRBV7-3 with TRBJ2-2, with D tentatively TRBD2 (5 bases). Germline CDR1 and CDR2: SGHTA and FQGTGA. The V end lost 4 bases, the J end lost 2 bases, and 14 bases lay between the germline ends. The CDR3 spans 16 residues. The CDR3 here is CASSSQRADNTGELFF. CDR3 bases: TGTGCCAGCAGCTCCCAGAGGGCGGATAACACCGGGGAGCTGTTTTTT.

This sequence joins TRBV9 and TRBJ2-1; TRBD1 agrees at 8 bases. The CDR3 has 15 amino acids. V trimming: 0 bases; J trimming: 9 bases; junction bases outside the gene matches: 8. The germline CDR1 and CDR2 sequences are SGDLS and YYNGEE. The CDR3 spells CASSVGRTGRGEQFF. In DNA form, the CDR3 reads TGTGCCAGCAGCGTAGGTAGGACAGGGAGAGGTGAGCAGTTCTTC.

The chain carries TRBV4-2 and TRBJ1-2, with D perhaps TRBD1 (5 bases). The V gene's germline CDR1 is LGHNA and CDR2 YNFKEQ. This CDR3 spans 15 amino acids. V was shortened by 2 bases and J by 7 bases, with 17 bases between the two germline ends. CDR3 region: CASSQLDRTRSGYTF. The CDR3 DNA follows: TGTGCCAGCAGCCAACTAGACAGAACCCGGAGTGGCTACACCTTC.

The chain carries TRBV7-9 and TRBJ1-5; TRBD1 matches at 7 bases. V dropped 2 bases and J dropped 9; count of bases not matched to a gene: 4. The V gene's germline CDR1 is SEHNR and CDR2 FQNEAQ (reference sequence). The CDR3 length is 13 residues. The CDR3 DNA follows: TGTGCCAGCAGCTTACAGGGGGTAGGGCCCCAGCATTTT. Translating it yields CASSLQGVGPQHF.

This clone was observed a few times. The V gene is TRBV11-2, the J gene TRBJ1-4, with TRBD1 as a possible D gene (6 bases). The V end was cut by 6 bases, the J end by 7 bases, with 18 bases between. The CDR3 is 15 amino acids. Germline V gene lookup returns CDR1 SGHAT and CDR2 FQNNGV. The CDR3 nucleotides read TGTGCCAGCAGGGAAGCAGGGGTGGTTGGTGAAAAACTGTTTTTT. This gives the protein CASREAGVVGEKLFF.

CDR3 nucleotide sequence: TGTGCCAGCAGCTATGACAGGGACTACAATGAGCAGTTCTTC. Translation: CASSYDRDYNEQFF. This chain links TRBV6-5 with TRBJ2-1; TRBD1 agrees at 7 bases. Germline V gene sequence: CDR1 MNHEY, CDR2 SVGAGI. Germline trimming cut 6 bases from V and 3 bases from J; bases unmatched to any gene: 5. CDR3 length equals 14 residues.

V is TRBV6-5 and J is TRBJ1-3; D gene ambiguous. In germline, CDR1 is MNHEY, CDR2 SVGAGI. The CDR3 length is 16 residues. V lost 4 bases and J 0 bases, leaving 13 bases between the germline ends. Written as DNA, the CDR3 is TGTGCCAGCAGTTTAACCCCAAGCGGCTCTGGAAACACCATATATTTT. This codes for CASSLTPSGSGNTIYF.

V and J are TRBV20-1 and TRBJ1-2, with no clear D. The CDR3 covers 9 residues. Germline values: CDR1 DFQATT, CDR2 SNEGSKA (reference sequence). The CDR3 nucleotides are TGCAGGACTGACTATGGCTACACCTTC. The encoded protein is CRTDYGYTF.

The chain is built from TRBV7-2 and TRBJ2-7; D might be TRBD2 (6 bases). Trimming removed 5 bases from V and 9 bases from J, with 23 bases in between. CDR1 and CDR2 (germline): SGHTA, FQGNSA. The CDR3 contains 15 residues. CDR3 sequence (DNA): TGTGCCAGCAGCCCACGAAAGGGAAGCGGAGGGCCGCAGTACTTC. Translation gives CASSPRKGSGGPQYF.

The V call is TRBV9, the J call TRBJ1-1; 8 bases agree with TRBD1. This CDR3 comprises 15 residues. V gave up 5 bases and J gave up 0 bases; unmatched junction bases: 6. From germline, CDR1 is SGDLS and CDR2 YYNGEE. In DNA form, the CDR3 reads TGTGCCAGCAGTGCCGGGACAGGAATGAACACTGAAGCTTTCTTT. The encoded protein is CASSAGTGMNTEAFF.

V usage is TRBV7-2 and J usage is TRBJ1-5; D not certain. From germline, CDR1 is SGHTA and CDR2 FQGNSA. CDR3 length equals 16 residues. Trimming pared 6 bases from V and 7 bases from J, leaving 22 bases between. This CDR3 reads CASSSESTSGGQPQHF. The CDR3 nucleotides read TGTGCCAGCAGTTCAGAAAGTACTTCAGGAGGCCAGCCCCAGCATTTT.

This rearrangement joins TRBV3-1 (or the pseudogene TRBV3-2) to TRBJ1-6; D gene unclear. The ends were cut back, 1 base at V and 10 bases at J, with 17 bases in the middle. Germline V CDR1 and CDR2: LGHDT, YNNKEL (reference sequence). The CDR3 extends over 16 amino acids. In DNA, the CDR3 is TGTGCCAGCAGCCAAGCAGGAGAACTACCGGGGTCACCCCTCCACTTT. Translated, it gives CASSQAGELPGSPLHF.

The chain links TRBV2 to TRBJ1-1; D may be TRBD1 (6 bases). Trimming took 1 base from V and 1 from J, leaving 13 bases between them. The germline V gene encodes CDR1 SNHLY and CDR2 FYNNEI. This CDR3 contains 16 residues. In DNA form, the CDR3 reads TGTGCCAGCAGTGAAGTTTACAGGGTCTCGAACACTGAAGCTTTCTTT. It specifies CASSEVYRVSNTEAFF. The whole variable domain, remainder taken from reference TRBV2 and TRBJ1-1, is EPEVTQTPSHQVTQMGQEVILRCVPISNHLYFYWYRQILGQKVEFLVSFYNNEISEKSEIFDDQFSVERPDGSNFTLKIRSTKLEDSAMYFCASSEVYRVSNTEAFFGQGTRLTVV.

V usage is TRBV19 and J usage is TRBJ2-5; D possibly corresponds to TRBD1 (5 bases). CDR3 length: 14 amino acids. The germline CDR1 and CDR2 sequences are LNHDA and SQIVND (reference sequence). V shed 5 bases and J shed 1 base, with 11 bases lying between them. This CDR3 is CASSPRQTQETQYF. The CDR3 DNA reads as TGTGCCAGTAGTCCTAGACAGACCCAAGAGACCCAGTACTTC.

In this sample, this clone turned up once. This chain uses TRBV11-3 with TRBJ2-1; tentative D call: TRBD2 (7 bases). Germline assignment: CDR1 SGHNT and CDR2 YENEEA. The CDR3 sequence is 16 residues long. Between the trimmed V and J ends, which lost 0 bases and 4 bases, there was a span of 13 bases. The DNA for the CDR3 is TGTGCCAGCAGCTTAGAGGGGGGGGCGCGGTACAATGAGCAGTTCTTC. This sequence encodes CASSLEGGARYNEQFF. The complete variable domain, with remaining parts taken from reference TRBV11-3 and TRBJ2-1, reads EAGVVQSPRYKIIEKKQPVAFWCNPISGHNTLYWYLQNLGQGPELLIRYENEEAVDDSQLPKDRFSAERLKGVDSTLKIQPAELGDSAVYLCASSLEGGARYNEQFFGPGTRLTVL.

The chain combines TRBV28 with TRBJ2-3, with 10 bases lining up with TRBD2. CDR3 size: 16 residues. CDR1 is MDHEN, CDR2 SYDVKM, per germline. The V and J ends lost 4 bases and 1 base, in that order; junction bases with no gene match: 5. CDR3 amino acids: CASSSWTSGGTDTQYF. CDR3 nucleotides: TGTGCCAGCAGTTCTTGGACTAGCGGCGGCACAGATACGCAGTATTTT.

The CDR3 loop is CASSPDGGEQYF. Written as DNA, the CDR3 is TGTGCCAGCAGCCCAGACGGGGGCGAGCAGTACTTC. The chain joins TRBV14 to TRBJ2-7; D perhaps matches TRBD2 (6 bases). Trimming left V 4 bases short and J 6 bases short, with 10 bases between. The germline V gene encodes CDR1 SGHDN and CDR2 FVKESK. This CDR3 contains 12 residues.

CDR3 residues: CASSAQGPTYGYTF. In DNA, the CDR3 is TGTGCCAGCAGCGCACAGGGCCCCACCTATGGCTACACCTTC. V and J are TRBV6-2 or TRBV6-3 and TRBJ1-2; a weak D match, TRBD1 (6 bases). The CDR3 length is 14 residues. The germline CDR1 and CDR2 sequences are MNHEY and SVGEGT. V dropped 6 bases and J dropped 4 bases, with 15 bases sitting between them.

V usage is TRBV14 and J usage is TRBJ1-2; no reliable D call. Trimming removed 1 base at V and 7 bases at J, with 4 bases between. Germline CDR1 reads SGHDN; CDR2 reads FVKESK. CDR3 length: 11 amino acids. DNA of the CDR3: TGTGCCAGCAGCCAAGTATCTGGCTACACCTTC. It is translated as CASSQVSGYTF.